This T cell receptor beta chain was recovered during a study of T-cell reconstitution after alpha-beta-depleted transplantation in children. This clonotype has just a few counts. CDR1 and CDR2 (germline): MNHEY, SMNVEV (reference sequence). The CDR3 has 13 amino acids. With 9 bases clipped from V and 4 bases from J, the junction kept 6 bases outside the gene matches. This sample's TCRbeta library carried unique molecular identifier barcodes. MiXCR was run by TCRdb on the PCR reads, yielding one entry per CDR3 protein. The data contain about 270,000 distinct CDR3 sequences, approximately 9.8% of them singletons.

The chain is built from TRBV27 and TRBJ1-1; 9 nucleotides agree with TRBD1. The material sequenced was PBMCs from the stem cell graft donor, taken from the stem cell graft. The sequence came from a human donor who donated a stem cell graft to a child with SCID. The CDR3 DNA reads TGTGCCAGTACAGGGGGCTTGGGCACTGAAGCTTTCTTT. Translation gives CASTGGLGTEAFF.